The rows below give T cell receptor beta chains drawn from one sample of a study of CXCR3-negative and CXCR3-positive naive CD8 T cells. TCRdb re-called the 5' RACE reads; one entry per CDR3 protein, DNA not given. The sample table sets out more than 45,000 distinct CDR3 sequences. Sequencing was performed on memory CD8+ T cells from blood. The origin of the receptors is a human donor in good health. Some clones in this sample may be carry-over from other donors' samples. Each CDR3 is given with its conserved first and last residue.

v_gene	j_gene	len	CDR3aa
TRBV20-1	TRBJ2-5	14	CSARDGGEMETQYF
TRBV27	TRBJ2-2	14	CASSHGEVLGELFF
TRBV29-1	TRBJ2-1	15	CSAGGDSVGYNEQFF
TRBV29-1	TRBJ2-3	12	CSVGTRVDTQYF
TRBV29-1	TRBJ1-2	14	CSVGQPGQHYGYTF
TRBV4-2	TRBJ1-2	17	CASSQDLSTGANYGYTF
TRBV5-5	TRBJ2-2	16	CASSGPGQGATGELFF
TRBV6-2/TRBV6-3	TRBJ2-3	13	CASDNTYGDTQYF
TRBV20-1	TRBJ2-1	11	CSASPITEQFF
TRBV4-3	TRBJ2-1	15	CASSHDRESYNEQFF
TRBV5-1	TRBJ2-3	15	CASSPGGSFSDTQYF
TRBV9	TRBJ2-1	14	CASSVDPSGDEQFF
TRBV5-1	TRBJ2-2	13	CASNDQNTGELFF
TRBV19	TRBJ1-1	13	CASSMKGIAEAFF
TRBV6-2/TRBV6-3	TRBJ2-1	14	CASSLAGGSNEQFF
TRBV29-1	TRBJ2-2	12	CSAWENTGELFF
TRBV29-1	TRBJ2-1	15	CSVEDGTSDYNEQFF
TRBV7-9	TRBJ2-1	15	CASSTSGASYNEQFF
TRBV29-1	TRBJ2-4	18	CSVAWLAEMLLAKNIQYF
TRBV27	TRBJ2-5	16	CASSPATGVIQETQYF
TRBV29-1	TRBJ2-5	12	CSAVDRGETQYF
TRBV29-1	TRBJ1-2	15	CSVETPDPLNYGYTF
TRBV7-9	TRBJ2-2	12	CASSSEDGELFF